This TCR beta chain was observed in a study of blood T cell repertoires in COVID-19. Across the whole study: The United States, Italy and Spain were the sources of the acute and convalescent COVID-19 samples. T cells, B-cell-depleted T cells, or PBMCs provided the cDNA or gDNA that served as material.

The sample holds a few counts of this clone. CDR3 length equals 15 residues. CDR1 LNHDA and CDR2 SQIVND come from the germline V gene (reference sequence). Trimming pared 9 bases from V and 7 bases from J, leaving 21 bases between. Original handling: Amplification of reference gene primers was used by the study to estimate nucleated cell counts. Only in-frame clones appear in the TCRdb table, and some are missing; sequencing was by immunoSEQ multiplex PCR. The DNA gave D and trimming, while V, J and clone size come from that table. The sample has about 120,000 clones, approximately 84% seen once. The sequence derives from a man between 65 and 85 years old with active or convalescent COVID-19. Material: peripheral blood. The V and J genes are TRBV19 and TRBJ1-4; D is possibly TRBD1 (5 bases). In nucleotides, the CDR3 is TGTGCCAGCCATCCTTTGGCGGGGGGGGGTGAAAAACTGTTTTTT. It yields the protein CASHPLAGGGEKLFF.